This T cell receptor (beta chain) was captured by sequencing in a study of graft-versus-host responses after intestinal transplantation. Across the whole study: Induction with anti-thymocyte globulin, then tacrolimus and steroids for around three years, was given to all recipients.

Of note for this clone: Its antigen is currently unknown.

Clones were read by immunoSEQ multiplex PCR, and TCRdb kept only the in-frame ones, dropping some. The sample has fewer than 95,000 clones; about 92% are singletons. The germline gives CDR1 LGHNA, CDR2 YSLEER. The CDR3 length is 16 residues. V gave up 0 bases and J gave up 2 bases, with 14 bases separating them. Sample: unstimulated CD8+ T cells sorted from spleen or lymph node cells, taken before intestinal transplant. The source is a human donor who received an intestinal transplant. The chain joins TRBV4-3 to TRBJ2-7, with TRBD2 as a possible D gene (5 bases). The CDR3 nucleotides read TGCGCCAGCAGCCAAGATGAGGGTCGGGGAACCTACGAGCAGTACTTC. Its protein is CASSQDEGRGTYEQYF.